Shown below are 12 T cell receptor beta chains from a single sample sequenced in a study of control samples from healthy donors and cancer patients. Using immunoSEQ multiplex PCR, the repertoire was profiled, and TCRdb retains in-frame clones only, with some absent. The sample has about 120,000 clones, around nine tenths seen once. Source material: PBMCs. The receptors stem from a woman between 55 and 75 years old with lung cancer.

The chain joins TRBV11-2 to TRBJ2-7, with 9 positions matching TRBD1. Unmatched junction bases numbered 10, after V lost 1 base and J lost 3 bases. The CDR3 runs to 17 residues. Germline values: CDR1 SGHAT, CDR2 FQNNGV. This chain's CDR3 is CASSLVGSGTGSYEQYF. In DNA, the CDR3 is TGTGCCAGCAGCTTAGTCGGGAGCGGGACAGGGAGCTACGAGCAGTACTTC.

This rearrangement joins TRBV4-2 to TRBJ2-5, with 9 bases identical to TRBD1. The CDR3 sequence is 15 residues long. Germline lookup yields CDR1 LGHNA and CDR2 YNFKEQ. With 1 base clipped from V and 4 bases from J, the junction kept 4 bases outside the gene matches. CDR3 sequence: CASSQVGQGGETQYF. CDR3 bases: TGTGCCAGCAGCCAAGTGGGACAGGGTGGAGAGACCCAGTACTTC.

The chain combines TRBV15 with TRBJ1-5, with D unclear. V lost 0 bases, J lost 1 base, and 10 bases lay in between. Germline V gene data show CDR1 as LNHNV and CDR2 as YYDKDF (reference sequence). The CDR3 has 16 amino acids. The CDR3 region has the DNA TGTGCCACCAGCAGAGAGAAGTTGTCGAGCAATCAGCCCCAGCATTTT. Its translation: CATSREKLSSNQPQHF. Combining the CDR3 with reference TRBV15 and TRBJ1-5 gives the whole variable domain DAMVIQNPRYQVTQFGKPVTLSCSQTLNHNVMYWYQQKSSQAPKLLFHYYDKDFNNEADTPDNFQSRRPNTSFCFLDIRSPGLGDTAMYLCATSREKLSSNQPQHFGDGTRLSIL.

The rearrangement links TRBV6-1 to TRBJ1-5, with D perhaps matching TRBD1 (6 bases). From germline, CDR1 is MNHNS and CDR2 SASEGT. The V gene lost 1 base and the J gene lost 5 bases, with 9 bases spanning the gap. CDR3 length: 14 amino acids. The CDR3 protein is CASSEEGGHQPQHF. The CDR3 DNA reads TGTGCCAGCAGTGAAGAGGGGGGCCATCAGCCCCAGCATTTT.

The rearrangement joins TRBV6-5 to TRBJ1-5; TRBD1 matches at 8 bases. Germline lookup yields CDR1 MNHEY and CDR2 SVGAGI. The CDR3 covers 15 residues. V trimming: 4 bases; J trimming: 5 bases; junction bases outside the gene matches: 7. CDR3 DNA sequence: TGTGCCAGCAGTTCCCAAGGGACAGGCCATCAGCCCCAGCATTTT. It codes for CASSSQGTGHQPQHF.

CDR3 sequence: CASSLEGTGQYF. The CDR3 nucleotides are TGTGCCAGCAGCTTAGAGGGGACCGGGCAGTACTTC. The J gene is TRBJ2-7, the V gene TRBV7-9, with D perhaps TRBD1 or TRBD2 (5 bases each). CDR3 size: 12 residues. V shed 1 base and J shed 9 bases, with 10 bases lying between them. The germline V gene encodes CDR1 SEHNR and CDR2 FQNEAQ (reference sequence).

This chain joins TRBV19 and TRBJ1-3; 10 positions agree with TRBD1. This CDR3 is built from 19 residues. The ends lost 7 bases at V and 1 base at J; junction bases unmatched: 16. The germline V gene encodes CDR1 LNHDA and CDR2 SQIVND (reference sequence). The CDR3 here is CASTPFASGQGRSGNTIYF. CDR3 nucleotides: TGTGCCAGTACCCCTTTCGCGTCGGGACAGGGGAGATCTGGAAACACCATATATTTT.

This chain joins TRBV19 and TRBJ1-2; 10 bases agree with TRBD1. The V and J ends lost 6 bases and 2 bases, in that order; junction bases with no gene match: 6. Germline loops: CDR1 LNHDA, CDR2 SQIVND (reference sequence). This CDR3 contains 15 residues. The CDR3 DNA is TGTGCCAGTAGGTTCCCGGGACAGGGGAACTATGGCTACACCTTC. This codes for CASRFPGQGNYGYTF. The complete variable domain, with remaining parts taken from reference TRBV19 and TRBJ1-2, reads DGGITQSPKYLFRKEGQNVTLSCEQNLNHDAMYWYRQDPGQGLRLIYYSQIVNDFQKGDIAEGYSVSREKKESFPLTVTSAQKNPTAFYLCASRFPGQGNYGYTFGSGTRLTVV.

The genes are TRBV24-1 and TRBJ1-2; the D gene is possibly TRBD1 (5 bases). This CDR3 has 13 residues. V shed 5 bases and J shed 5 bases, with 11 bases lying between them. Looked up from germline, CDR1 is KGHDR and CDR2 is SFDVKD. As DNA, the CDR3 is TGTGCCACCAGTGTAGGGAAGGGGTATGGCTACACCTTC. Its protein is CATSVGKGYGYTF.

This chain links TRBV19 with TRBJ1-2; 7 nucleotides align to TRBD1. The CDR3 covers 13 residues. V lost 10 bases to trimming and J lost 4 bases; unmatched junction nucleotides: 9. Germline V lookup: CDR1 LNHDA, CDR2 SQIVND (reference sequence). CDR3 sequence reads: CATGTADRYGYTF. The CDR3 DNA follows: TGTGCCACAGGGACAGCCGACCGCTATGGCTACACCTTC.

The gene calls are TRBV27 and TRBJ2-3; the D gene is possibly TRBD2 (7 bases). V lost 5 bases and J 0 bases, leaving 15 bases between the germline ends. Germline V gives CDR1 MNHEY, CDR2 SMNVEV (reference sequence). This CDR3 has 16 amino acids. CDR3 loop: CASSPPGGSSTDTQYF. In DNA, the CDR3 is TGTGCCAGCAGTCCCCCGGGGGGCTCTAGCACAGATACGCAGTATTTT.

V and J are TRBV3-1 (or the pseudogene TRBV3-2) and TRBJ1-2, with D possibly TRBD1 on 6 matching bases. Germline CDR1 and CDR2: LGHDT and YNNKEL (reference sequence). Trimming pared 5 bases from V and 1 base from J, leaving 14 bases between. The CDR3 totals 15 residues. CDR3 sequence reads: CASSVMGQNNYGYTF. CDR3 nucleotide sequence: TGTGCCAGCAGCGTAATGGGACAAAATAACTATGGCTACACCTTC.